One and the same sample provided the 27 T cell receptor beta chains below, sequenced in a study of T cells after yellow fever vaccination. TCRdb itself ran the 5' RACE reads through MiXCR, one entry per CDR3 protein. Altogether approximately 350,000 distinct CDR3 sequences are present, about 9.9% being singletons, with the ten largest covering roughly 18%. Sequences were derived from PBMCs, sampled on the day of the first yellow fever vaccination. The receptors were sampled from a man between 18 and 35 years old who received the YFV17D yellow fever vaccine.

The rearrangement joins TRBV30 to TRBJ2-5, with 8 bases aligning to TRBD2. V trimming: 2 bases; J trimming: 5 bases; junction bases outside the gene matches: 4. Germline CDR1 and CDR2: GTSNPN and SVGIG (reference sequence). There are 13 residues in the CDR3. The CDR3 here is CAWSRGGPETQYF. The CDR3 region has the DNA TGTGCCTGGAGTCGGGGGGGCCCTGAGACCCAGTACTTC.

In its sample, this clonotype was seen many times. V and J are TRBV5-1 and TRBJ1-1; 8 bases map to TRBD1. The CDR3 loop spans 14 amino acids. The trim removed 2 bases at V and 1 base at J, leaving 1 base unmatched. CDR1 and CDR2 from the germline V gene are SGHRS and YFSETQ. CDR3 region: CASSFDRGNTEAFF. CDR3 coding DNA: TGCGCCAGCAGCTTTGACAGGGGGAACACTGAAGCTTTCTTT.

This clonotype has ten or more counts. J is TRBJ1-1 and V is TRBV7-2; D possibly corresponds to TRBD1 (5 bases). The CDR3 spans 13 residues. The V and J ends lost 5 bases and 9 bases respectively, with 16 bases between them. Germline V gives CDR1 SGHTA, CDR2 FQGNSA. The CDR3 bases are TGTGCCAGCAGCGACTTTCAGGGCGAGAAAGCTTTCTTT. Encoded protein: CASSDFQGEKAFF.

This clonotype has more than one count but fewer than ten. V is TRBV6-2 or TRBV6-3 and J is TRBJ2-2; D perhaps matches TRBD1 (6 bases). From germline, CDR1 is MNHEY and CDR2 SVGEGT. The V end lost 6 bases, the J end lost 1 base, and 9 bases lay between the germline ends. The CDR3 runs to 14 residues. The CDR3 region is CASRLGQNTGELFF. In DNA form, the CDR3 reads TGTGCCAGCAGGTTGGGACAGAACACCGGGGAGCTGTTTTTT.

This clonotype has just a few counts. The V gene is TRBV4-1, the J gene TRBJ2-1; no definite D call. Germline lookup yields CDR1 MGHRA and CDR2 YSYEKL. The CDR3 loop spans 14 amino acids. The V end lost 1 base, the J end lost 8 bases, and 12 bases lay between the germline ends. The CDR3 DNA follows: TGCGCCAGCAGCCAAGGCCCGAGTCGGGATGAGCAGTTCTTC. Protein: CASSQGPSRDEQFF.

The V gene is TRBV7-8, the J gene TRBJ2-2; D might be TRBD1 or TRBD2, each matching 6 bases. CDR3 length: 16 amino acids. Germline CDR1 SGHVS, CDR2 FQNEAQ. V was trimmed by 1 base and J by 6 bases, leaving 15 bases between them. CDR3 loop: CASSLGGGPGAGELFF. CDR3 DNA: TGTGCCAGCAGCTTAGGAGGGGGGCCTGGGGCCGGGGAGCTGTTTTTT. Combining the CDR3 with reference TRBV7-8 and TRBJ2-2 gives the whole variable domain GAGVSQSPRYKVAKRGQDVALRCDPISGHVSLFWYQQALGQGPEFLTYFQNEAQLDKSGLPSDRFFAERPEGSVSTLKIQRTQQEDSAVYLCASSLGGGPGAGELFFGEGSRLTVL.

This clonotype was recorded a few times. The J gene is TRBJ2-7, the V gene TRBV7-2; no clear D gene. Germline loops: CDR1 SGHTA, CDR2 FQGNSA. V lost 5 bases, J lost 5 bases, and 13 bases lay in between. The CDR3 runs to 13 residues. The CDR3 is CASSPVGWHEQYF. The CDR3 DNA is TGTGCCAGCAGCCCCGTGGGATGGCACGAGCAGTACTTC.

This clonotype has more than one count but fewer than ten. This sequence joins TRBV11-1 and TRBJ2-1; TRBD2 matches at 13 bases. CDR1 is SGHAT, CDR2 FQDESV, per germline (reference sequence). The trim removed 2 bases at V and 0 bases at J, leaving 13 bases unmatched. This CDR3 is 21 amino acids long. CDR3 coding DNA: TGTGCCAGCAGCTTAAACCCCGTACTAGCGGGGGGGCCCAGCTCCTACAATGAGCAGTTCTTC. Translating it yields CASSLNPVLAGGPSSYNEQFF. The full variable domain, completed using reference TRBV11-1 and TRBJ2-1, is EAEVAQSPRYKITEKSQAVAFWCDPISGHATLYWYRQILGQGPELLVQFQDESVVDDSQLPKDRFSAERLKGVDSTLKIQPAELGDSAMYLCASSLNPVLAGGPSSYNEQFFGPGTRLTVL.

This clonotype was picked up a small number of times. The rearrangement links TRBV6-2 or TRBV6-3 to TRBJ2-7; D is unresolved. The CDR3 is 12 residues long. Germline-derived CDR1 and CDR2 are MNHEY and SVGEGT. With 8 bases removed from V and 1 base from J, the gap between germline ends came to 9 bases. In nucleotides, the CDR3 is TGTGCCAGCGCCACAGCATCCTACGAGCAGTACGTC. Translated: CASATASYEQYV.

CDR3: CASLRGMNTEAFF. The CDR3 nucleotides are TGTGCCAGCCTCAGGGGCATGAACACTGAAGCTTTCTTT. The chain is built from TRBV7-9 and TRBJ1-1, with a possible D match to TRBD1 (6 bases). Per germline, CDR1 SEHNR and CDR2 FQNEAQ (reference sequence). V was shortened by 8 bases and J by 0 bases, with 10 bases between the two germline ends. CDR3 size: 13 residues.

The V gene is TRBV6-1, the J gene TRBJ1-4; no clear D gene. There are 15 residues in the CDR3. The ends were cut back, 2 bases at V and 8 bases at J, with 15 bases in the middle. CDR1 and CDR2 from the germline V gene are MNHNS and SASEGT. Here the CDR3 DNA reads TGTGCCAGCAGTGAAATGCCGGACGTTAGAGAAAAACTGTTTTTT. Encoded protein: CASSEMPDVREKLFF.

The table lists this clonotype with many counts. This sequence joins TRBV18 and TRBJ2-7, with 7 bases aligning to TRBD2. Per germline, CDR1 KGHSH and CDR2 LQKENI. V trimming: 6 bases; J trimming: 6 bases; junction bases outside the gene matches: 5. The CDR3 is 12 amino acids. CDR3 bases: TGTGCCAGCTCCTCAGGGAGGGGCGAGCAGTACTTC. Amino acids: CASSSGRGEQYF.

This clonotype was seen a handful of times. The gene calls are TRBV27 and TRBJ2-5; 7 bases map to TRBD1. Germline assignment: CDR1 MNHEY and CDR2 SMNVEV (reference sequence). The CDR3 has 14 amino acids. The ends lost 6 bases at V and 4 bases at J; junction bases unmatched: 8. The CDR3 DNA sequence: TGTGCCAGCAGCCCGCGTCAGGGGGTAGAGACCCAGTACTTC. Translated, it gives CASSPRQGVETQYF.

The chain links TRBV28 to TRBJ1-6; the match to TRBD1 covers 7 bases. With 8 bases clipped from V and 5 bases from J, the junction kept 9 bases outside the gene matches. The germline CDR1 and CDR2 sequences are MDHEN and SYDVKM. This CDR3 comprises 15 residues. This chain's CDR3 is CASCTFDRDNSPLHF. The CDR3 DNA sequence: TGTGCCAGCTGTACATTCGACAGGGATAATTCACCCCTCCACTTT.

The chain combines TRBV13 with TRBJ1-1, with TRBD1 as a possible D gene (5 bases). The CDR3 has 16 amino acids. The V end lost 6 bases, the J end lost 0 bases, and 17 bases lay between the germline ends. In germline, CDR1 is PRHDT, CDR2 FYEKMQ (reference sequence). This CDR3 reads CASRLGQGRMNTEAFF. The CDR3 nucleotides read TGTGCCAGCAGACTGGGCCAGGGCAGGATGAACACTGAAGCTTTCTTT.

The CDR3 here is CATSDFWGSTDTQYF. In nucleotides, the CDR3 is TGTGCCACCAGTGATTTTTGGGGAAGCACAGATACGCAGTATTTT. V and J are TRBV24-1 and TRBJ2-3; D unresolved. V lost 1 base to trimming and J lost 0 bases, with 7 bases between them. Germline V gene lookup returns CDR1 KGHDR and CDR2 SFDVKD. There are 15 residues in the CDR3.

This clonotype appeared a few times. The genes are TRBV7-2 and TRBJ1-1; D not resolved. CDR3 length: 13 amino acids. Trimming left V 3 bases short and J 11 bases short, with 16 bases between. From germline, CDR1 is SGHTA and CDR2 FQGNSA. For the CDR3, the DNA is TGTGCCAGCAGCTTGGAGATCCGAGGCTCGGCTTTCTTT. As protein: CASSLEIRGSAFF.

V and J are TRBV5-1 and TRBJ2-1, with D possibly TRBD2 on 7 matching bases. Germline loops: CDR1 SGHRS, CDR2 YFSETQ. This CDR3 spans 16 amino acids. V was trimmed by 0 bases and J by 6 bases, leaving 16 bases between them. In DNA form, the CDR3 reads TGCGCCAGCAGCTTGGGGGTCGGGGGGCCCCTCAATGAGCAGTTCTTC. Translated, it gives CASSLGVGGPLNEQFF.

This clonotype was picked up a small number of times. The chain has TRBV7-8 and TRBJ2-2; TRBD1 agrees at 10 bases. Germline CDR1 SGHVS, CDR2 FQNEAQ. The CDR3 totals 16 residues. The junction had 11 bases not matched to a gene; V was cut back by 6 bases and J by 7 bases. The CDR3 is CASRTGTGVMVGELFF. DNA of the CDR3: TGTGCCAGCAGGACCGGGACAGGGGTTATGGTCGGGGAGCTGTTTTTT.

This clonotype turned up a few times. V gene TRBV7-8 combines with J gene TRBJ1-5; a weak D match, TRBD1 (5 bases). The CDR3 covers 14 residues. V lost 5 bases and J 5 bases, leaving 13 bases between the germline ends. Germline CDR1 is SGHVS and CDR2 is FQNEAQ. The CDR3 region is CASSPLGTDQPQHF. CDR3 nucleotide sequence: TGTGCCAGCAGCCCGCTCGGGACGGATCAGCCCCAGCATTTT.

The V gene is TRBV7-2, the J gene TRBJ1-3, with a tentative D call TRBD1 (6 bases). This CDR3 region has 15 residues. Trimming pared 5 bases from V and 0 bases from J, leaving 11 bases between. Germline values: CDR1 SGHTA, CDR2 FQGNSA. The DNA of the CDR3 is TGTGCCAGCAGCACTGGACAGCCCTCTGGAAACACCATATATTTT. This codes for CASSTGQPSGNTIYF. The full variable domain, with the rest looked up from reference TRBV7-2 and TRBJ1-3, is GAGVSQSPSNKVTEKGKDVELRCDPISGHTALYWYRQSLGQGLEFLIYFQGNSAPDKSGLPSDRFSAERTGGSVSTLTIQRTQQEDSAVYLCASSTGQPSGNTIYFGEGSWLTVV.

The chain uses TRBV13 and TRBJ1-1; 9 bases agree with TRBD1. The germline gives CDR1 PRHDT, CDR2 FYEKMQ (reference sequence). This CDR3 contains 15 residues. With 5 bases clipped from V and 1 base from J, the junction kept 5 bases outside the gene matches. CDR3 sequence reads: CASSSSGQGNTEAFF. In DNA, the CDR3 is TGTGCCAGCAGCAGCTCGGGACAGGGGAACACTGAAGCTTTCTTT.

This sequence joins TRBV7-2 and TRBJ2-1, with 7 bases fitting TRBD2. CDR3 length equals 14 residues. V lost 2 bases and J lost 9; bases outside the gene matches: 7. Germline V gene data show CDR1 as SGHTA and CDR2 as FQGNSA. The CDR3 protein is CASSLRGLKGEQFF. The DNA for the CDR3 is TGTGCCAGCAGCTTACGGGGACTAAAGGGTGAGCAGTTCTTC. Using reference TRBV7-2 and TRBJ2-1 for the parts outside the CDR3, the full variable domain is GAGVSQSPSNKVTEKGKDVELRCDPISGHTALYWYRQSLGQGLEFLIYFQGNSAPDKSGLPSDRFSAERTGGSVSTLTIQRTQQEDSAVYLCASSLRGLKGEQFFGPGTRLTVL.

There are many counts of this clonotype. The chain carries TRBV3-1 and TRBJ1-1, with 7 positions matching TRBD1. CDR3 length equals 15 residues. Germline V gene sequence: CDR1 LGHDT, CDR2 YNNKEL (reference sequence). V was clipped by 1 base and J by 1 base; unmatched bases: 3. The CDR3 nucleotides read TGTGCCAGCAGCCAAGTGGCAGGGGGGAACACTGAAGCTTTCTTT. It is translated as CASSQVAGGNTEAFF.

This clonotype was observed a handful of times. CDR3 loop: CSAEGQGNADTQYF. CDR3 in DNA: TGCAGTGCAGAGGGACAGGGTAACGCAGATACGCAGTATTTT. The chain employs TRBV20-1 and TRBJ2-3; 9 nucleotides match TRBD1. V lost 6 bases, J lost 4 bases, and 8 bases stayed unmatched. Germline V gives CDR1 DFQATT, CDR2 SNEGSKA (reference sequence). CDR3 size: 14 residues.

The chain recombines TRBV6-1 with TRBJ2-1; either TRBD1 or TRBD2 may supply D (5 bases each). This CDR3 comprises 14 residues. Between the trimmed V and J ends, which lost 7 bases and 3 bases, there was a span of 13 bases. CDR1 is MNHNS, CDR2 SASEGT, per germline. The CDR3 reads CASTKWGSYNEQFF. The CDR3 region has the DNA TGTGCCAGCACAAAGTGGGGGAGCTACAATGAGCAGTTCTTC.

The chain links TRBV4-3 to TRBJ1-1; D unresolved. The length of the CDR3 is 15 residues. V dropped 0 bases and J dropped 1 base, with 9 bases sitting between them. Germline V CDR1 and CDR2: LGHNA, YSLEER. CDR3 coding DNA: TGCGCCAGCAGCCAAGACCCCTTAGGGAACACTGAAGCTTTCTTT. Protein product: CASSQDPLGNTEAFF.